This T cell receptor (beta chain) derives from a study of shared clonotypes between healthy human individuals. Study-wide points: Naive subsets tended to show greater estimated richness than memory subsets.

A note on this clone: Its antigen remains unknown.

The assay ran at deep level. Source study methods: There were no quality scores in the junction-only immunoSEQ sequences, so filtering differed. TCRdb's table, derived via immunoSEQ multiplex PCR, lists solely in-frame clones and lacks some. V, J and clone size derive from that table, while D and trimming were established from the DNA sequence. The profile shows around 2.1 million clones, 90% to 96% of them singletons. CDR3 length: 15 residues. V dropped 0 bases and J dropped 0 bases, with 7 bases sitting between them. In germline, CDR1 is SGHKS, CDR2 YYEKEE (reference sequence). The receptor was isolated from a man aged 18 to 29 in good health. The sequencing input was naive CD4+ T cells sorted from blood. The subset is: CD45RA+ positively selected. The rearrangement uses TRBV5-5 and TRBJ1-5; D is unresolved. This CDR3 is CASSLVGVSNQPQHF. CDR3 in DNA: TGTGCCAGCAGCTTGGTCGGGGTTAGCAATCAGCCCCAGCATTTT.